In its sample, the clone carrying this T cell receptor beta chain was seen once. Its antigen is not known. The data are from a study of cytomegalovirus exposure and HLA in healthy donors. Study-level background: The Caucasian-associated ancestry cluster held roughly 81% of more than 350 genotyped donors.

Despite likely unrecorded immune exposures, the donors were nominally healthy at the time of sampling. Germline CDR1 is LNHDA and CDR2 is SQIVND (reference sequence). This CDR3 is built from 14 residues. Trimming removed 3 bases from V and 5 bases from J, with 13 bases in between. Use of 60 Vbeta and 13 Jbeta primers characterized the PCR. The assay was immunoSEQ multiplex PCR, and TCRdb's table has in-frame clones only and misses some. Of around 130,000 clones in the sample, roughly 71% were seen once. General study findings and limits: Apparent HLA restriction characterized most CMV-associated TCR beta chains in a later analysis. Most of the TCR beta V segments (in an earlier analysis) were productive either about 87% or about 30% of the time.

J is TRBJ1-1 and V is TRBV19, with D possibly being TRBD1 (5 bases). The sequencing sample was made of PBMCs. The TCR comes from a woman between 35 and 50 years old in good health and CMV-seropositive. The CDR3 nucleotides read TGTGCCAGTAGTATTTGGGGGACTGGGACTGAAGCTTTCTTT. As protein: CASSIWGTGTEAFF.